A single sample gave rise to the 23 T cell receptor beta chains below, sequenced in a study of blood T cell repertoires in COVID-19. Sequencing was performed with immunoSEQ multiplex PCR; in TCRdb, only in-frame clones are kept and a portion is missing. The data contain 100,000 to 150,000 clones, more than 65% of them singletons. Sample: peripheral blood. The receptors come from a woman in her seventies with acute or convalescent COVID-19.

V is TRBV19 and J is TRBJ2-5, with 8 positions matching TRBD1. The J segment lost 1 base and the V segment lost 3 bases, leaving 4 bases of the junction unmatched. CDR3 length: 15 residues. Germline-derived CDR1 and CDR2 are LNHDA and SQIVND (reference sequence). The CDR3 nucleotides are TGTGCCAGTAGTATCACAGGGGGAGGCCAAGAGACCCAGTACTTC. Its protein product is CASSITGGGQETQYF.

This clone appeared a few times. V usage is TRBV11-2 and J usage is TRBJ2-7; 8 nucleotides align to TRBD2. CDR3 size: 14 residues. V shed 2 bases and J 2 bases; nucleotides not matched to a gene: 2. Germline CDR1 reads SGHAT; CDR2 reads FQNNGV. CDR3 amino acids: CASSLFSGTYEQYF. The CDR3 DNA sequence: TGTGCCAGCAGCTTATTTAGCGGGACCTACGAGCAGTACTTC. The full variable domain, rest sourced from reference TRBV11-2 and TRBJ2-7, is EAGVAQSPRYKIIEKRQSVAFWCNPISGHATLYWYQQILGQGPKLLIQFQNNGVVDDSQLPKDRFSAERLKGVDSTLKIQPAKLEDSAVYLCASSLFSGTYEQYFGPGTRLTVT.

This rearrangement joins TRBV5-1 to TRBJ1-5; D remains ambiguous. This CDR3 is 14 amino acids long. V was trimmed by 3 bases and J by 3 bases, leaving 10 bases between them. Germline CDR1 reads SGHRS; CDR2 reads YFSETQ. CDR3 residues: CASSYGGFNQPQHF. In DNA form, the CDR3 reads TGCGCCAGCAGCTATGGCGGGTTCAATCAGCCCCAGCATTTT. Full variable domain (remainder filled in from reference TRBV5-1 and TRBJ1-5): KAGVTQTPRYLIKTRGQQVTLSCSPISGHRSVSWYQQTPGQGLQFLFEYFSETQRNKGNFPGRFSGRQFSNSRSEMNVSTLELGDSALYLCASSYGGFNQPQHFGDGTRLSIL.

The rearrangement links TRBV18 to TRBJ1-5; 10 bases are a match to TRBD1. J gave up 5 bases and V 5 bases, and 6 bases lay outside the gene matches. Per the germline V gene, CDR1 is KGHSH and CDR2 is LQKENI. CDR3 length: 15 amino acids. The CDR3 reads CASSSTGGEDQPQHF. CDR3 in DNA: TGTGCCAGCTCATCGACAGGGGGCGAGGATCAGCCCCAGCATTTT.

V is TRBV7-9 and J is TRBJ2-1; 7 bases agree with TRBD2. V gave up 2 bases and J gave up 10 bases; unmatched junction bases: 11. The CDR3 sequence is 15 residues long. Germline V gene data show CDR1 as SEHNR and CDR2 as FQNEAQ (reference sequence). CDR3 in amino acids: CASSLWDAWREEQFF. The CDR3 DNA reads as TGTGCCAGCAGCTTATGGGACGCCTGGCGGGAGGAGCAGTTCTTC. Complete variable domain (other parts from reference TRBV7-9 and TRBJ2-1): DTGVSQNPRHKITKRGQNVTFRCDPISEHNRLYWYRQTLGQGPEFLTYFQNEAQLEKSRLLSDRFSAERPKGSFSTLEIQRTEQGDSAMYLCASSLWDAWREEQFFGPGTRLTVL.

This clone occurred once. The chain uses TRBV7-2 and TRBJ1-2; D unresolved. CDR3 length: 14 residues. Trimming removed 0 bases from V and 0 bases from J, with 5 bases in between. CDR1 and CDR2 (germline): SGHTA, FQGNSA. CDR3 protein: CASSLAGANYGYTF. The CDR3 nucleotides read TGTGCCAGCAGCTTAGCGGGAGCTAACTATGGCTACACCTTC.

V usage is TRBV29-1 and J usage is TRBJ1-1; no reliable D call. Trimming cost V 5 bases and J 0 bases, with 4 bases left between them. Germline V lookup: CDR1 SQVTM, CDR2 ANQGSEA. CDR3 size: 11 residues. This CDR3 is CSVYMNTEAFF. CDR3 DNA: TGCAGCGTTTATATGAACACTGAAGCTTTCTTT.

A few counts support this clone. CDR3 bases: TGTGCCAGCAGTTTTTTCGACTCCCGAAACACCCAGCATTTT. Its translation: CASSFFDSRNTQHF. This chain uses TRBV28 with TRBJ1-5; no reliable D call. The CDR3 has 14 amino acids. The V and J ends lost 3 bases and 11 bases respectively, with 17 bases between them. Per the germline V gene, CDR1 is MDHEN and CDR2 is SYDVKM.

The J gene is TRBJ2-7, the V gene TRBV27; a possible D gene is TRBD1 (5 bases). The CDR3 loop spans 11 amino acids. CDR1 is MNHEY and CDR2 is SMNVEV in the germline V gene (reference sequence). The V gene lost 8 bases and the J gene lost 13 bases, with 18 bases spanning the gap. CDR3 nucleotides: TGTGCCAGCCGTCCTCAGGAAAGGGGCTACTTC. Translated, it gives CASRPQERGYF.

This clone was seen more than once but under ten times. The chain is built from TRBV30 and TRBJ2-1; 7 nucleotides line up with TRBD2. J lost 4 bases, V lost 5 bases, and 8 bases had no gene match. Germline CDR1 is GTSNPN and CDR2 is SVGIG (reference sequence). This CDR3 is built from 14 residues. CDR3 in amino acids: CAWGSGTKYNEQFF. CDR3 DNA: TGTGCCTGGGGGAGCGGGACCAAGTACAATGAGCAGTTCTTC.

This chain joins TRBV27 and TRBJ2-2; weak D call: TRBD1 (6 bases). V was trimmed by 1 base and J by 0 bases, leaving 9 bases between them. This CDR3 is built from 16 residues. CDR1 and CDR2 (germline): MNHEY, SMNVEV (reference sequence). CDR3 nucleotide sequence: TGTGCCAGCAGTTTATATGGGGGCTCGAACACCGGGGAGCTGTTTTTT. Translated, it gives CASSLYGGSNTGELFF.

V and J are TRBV4-1 and TRBJ2-1, with TRBD1 identical over 7 bases. Germline values: CDR1 MGHRA, CDR2 YSYEKL. CDR3 size: 16 residues. V was clipped by 1 base and J by 3 bases; unmatched bases: 6. Written as DNA, the CDR3 is TGCGCCAGCAGCCAAGTCTTGCCAGGGGGCTACAATGAGCAGTTCTTC. Its protein is CASSQVLPGGYNEQFF.

The V gene is TRBV5-1, the J gene TRBJ2-1, with unresolved D. The V gene's germline CDR1 is SGHRS and CDR2 YFSETQ. The CDR3 covers 11 residues. Trimming pared 5 bases from V and 9 bases from J, leaving 9 bases between. The CDR3 protein is CASSLKAEQFF. The CDR3 DNA follows: TGCGCCAGCAGTCTTAAAGCTGAGCAGTTCTTC.

This chain joins TRBV5-1 and TRBJ2-7, with D possibly being TRBD2 (5 bases). Deletions cut 5 bases from V and 2 bases from J, with 14 bases between. Germline V gene lookup returns CDR1 SGHRS and CDR2 YFSETQ. This CDR3 region has 14 residues. CDR3 coding DNA: TGCGCCAGCAGTTGGTCCGAGGGAACCTACGAGCAGTACTTC. Its translation is CASSWSEGTYEQYF.

The V gene is TRBV7-2, the J gene TRBJ1-1; 7 bases are a match to TRBD1. Looked up from germline, CDR1 is SGHTA and CDR2 is FQGNSA. The junction had 10 bases not matched to a gene; V was cut back by 5 bases and J by 1 base. The CDR3 is made up of 16 amino acids. CDR3 residues: CASSDSERTGNTEAFF. The CDR3 DNA follows: TGTGCCAGCAGCGATAGTGAAAGGACAGGGAACACTGAAGCTTTCTTT.

This clone was seen only once. This chain connects TRBV28 to TRBJ1-2, with D unclear. Germline lookup yields CDR1 MDHEN and CDR2 SYDVKM. The CDR3 contains 12 residues. V lost 2 bases and J 5 bases, leaving 6 bases between the germline ends. The CDR3 loop reads CASSLDTYGYTF. CDR3 nucleotides: TGTGCCAGCAGTTTAGATACATATGGCTACACCTTC.

The V call is TRBV5-1, the J call TRBJ2-5; the D is unclear. The germline CDR1 and CDR2 sequences are SGHRS and YFSETQ. This CDR3 is 13 amino acids long. V was shortened by 4 bases and J by 3 bases, with 10 bases between the two germline ends. DNA of the CDR3: TGCGCCAGCAGCCTGAGACTCGAAGAGACCCAGTACTTC. It specifies CASSLRLEETQYF.

V usage is TRBV6-5 and J usage is TRBJ2-7; TRBD1 is a possible D gene (6 bases). Germline CDR1 is MNHEY and CDR2 is SVGAGI. The CDR3 length is 15 residues. V was pared by 6 bases and J by 0 bases, with 15 bases between. The CDR3 protein is CASRDRTASSYEQYF. For the CDR3, the DNA is TGTGCCAGCAGGGATCGGACAGCCAGCTCCTACGAGCAGTACTTC.

The chain is built from TRBV12-3 or TRBV12-4 and TRBJ1-2; 9 bases agree with TRBD1. The CDR3 totals 13 residues. V gave up 10 bases and J gave up 4 bases; unmatched junction bases: 7. The CDR3 here is CAITGTGTYGYTF. CDR3 DNA sequence: TGTGCCATTACCGGGACAGGGACCTATGGCTACACCTTC.

The rearrangement joins TRBV27 to TRBJ2-7, with 7 bases identical to TRBD2. Germline values: CDR1 MNHEY, CDR2 SMNVEV (reference sequence). The CDR3 contains 17 residues. Trimming at V came to 5 bases and at J to 4 bases, leaving 17 bases not matched to a gene. The CDR3: CASSAGQGAGVSYEQYF. CDR3 nucleotide sequence: TGTGCCAGCAGTGCTGGACAAGGGGCGGGAGTTTCTTACGAGCAGTACTTC.

The rearrangement joins TRBV14 to TRBJ1-4; D remains ambiguous. V was clipped by 2 bases and J by 8 bases, with 12 bases between them. This CDR3 spans 14 amino acids. Germline-derived CDR1 and CDR2 are SGHDN and FVKESK. CDR3 nucleotides: TGTGCCAGCAGCCAAAATCAGGCGGGGGAAAAACTGTTTTTT. Amino acids: CASSQNQAGEKLFF. The variable domain in full, completed from reference TRBV14 and TRBJ1-4, reads EAGVTQFPSHSVIEKGQTVTLRCDPISGHDNLYWYRRVMGKEIKFLLHFVKESKQDESGMPNNRFLAERTGGTYSTLKVQPAELEDSGVYFCASSQNQAGEKLFFGSGTQLSVL.

The chain couples TRBV7-2 to TRBJ2-7; no firm D call. With 5 bases removed from V and 7 bases from J, the gap between germline ends came to 21 bases. The CDR3 is made up of 15 amino acids. CDR1 is SGHTA, CDR2 FQGNSA, per germline. The CDR3 spells CASSPRKGVLLEQYF. CDR3 in DNA: TGTGCCAGCAGCCCCCGAAAAGGAGTCCTACTGGAGCAGTACTTC.

The rearrangement links TRBV9 to TRBJ1-1, with 9 bases that match TRBD1. The junction had 10 bases not matched to a gene; V was cut back by 4 bases and J by 6 bases. CDR3 length: 15 amino acids. Germline CDR1 SGDLS, CDR2 YYNGEE. As DNA, the CDR3 is TGTGCCAGCAGCACAACCGGGACAGGGTTCTCTGAAGCTTTCTTT. It specifies CASSTTGTGFSEAFF.